This TCR beta chain derives from a study of cytomegalovirus exposure and HLA in healthy donors. In the study overall: Among the roughly 380 donors who were genotyped, roughly 86% fell in the genetic ancestry cluster that is associated with self-reported Caucasian donors. Study-wide points: In a later analysis, TCR beta V- and J-gene trimming showed a link to a missense DCLRE1C variant.

This CDR3 has 15 amino acids. V was shortened by 6 bases and J by 2 bases, with 14 bases between the two germline ends. Germline-derived CDR1 and CDR2 are MNHNS and SASEGT. In the case of this clone: No antigen is known for it.

Amplification used 60 Vbeta primers and 13 Jbeta primers. Some clones are missing from TCRdb's copy, which holds only in-frame ones; the method was immunoSEQ multiplex PCR. The table has 75,000 to 90,000 clones, roughly 80% seen once; the top ten hold 13%. The sequencing sample was made of PBMCs. The clonotype originates from a human donor in good health. The chain combines TRBV6-1 with TRBJ1-5, with D perhaps matching TRBD1 (5 bases). CDR3 sequence: CASRGTLGGNQPQHF. CDR3 DNA: TGTGCCAGCAGAGGGACTTTGGGGGGCAATCAGCCCCAGCATTTT.